These T cell receptor beta chains were read from a single sample in a study of T cell repertoires in cytomegalovirus infection. From the reads, TCRdb called clonotypes with MiXCR, one entry per CDR3 protein. The repertoire holds approximately 500,000 distinct CDR3 sequences, with 16% as singletons. The sample consisted of CD8+ T cells from PBMCs. Receptors originate from a human donor in good health (CMV status not recorded). Some clones in this sample may be carry-over from other donors' samples. Both conserved end residues are part of each CDR3.

>16|TRBJ2-2|TRBV12-3/TRBV12-4
CASSPSGGFNTGELFF
>13|TRBJ2-1|TRBV24-1
CATSDGVVYEQFF
>16|TRBJ2-5|TRBV6-5
CASSYFAGAPIETQYF
>15|TRBJ1-4|TRBV4-2
CASSQAYGVGEKLFF
>18|TRBJ1-2|TRBV7-9
CASSDSGTGGVRDYGYTF
>13|TRBJ2-1|TRBV18
CASSPVAGTEQFF
>15|TRBJ2-1|TRBV28
CASSPGLAGVVEQFF
>17|TRBJ2-7|TRBV27
CASSPLQGRQPFYEQYF
>15|TRBJ1-2|TRBV14
CASSPQEDQIYGYTF
>16|TRBJ2-7|TRBV5-1
CASSFYTSAGADEQYF
>15|TRBJ1-4|TRBV12-3/TRBV12-4
CASSPATGFNEKLFF
>15|TRBJ1-3|TRBV2
CASSPGRGYGNTIYF
>15|TRBJ2-5|TRBV12-3/TRBV12-4
CASSSYRINQETQYF
>15|TRBJ2-6|TRBV27
CASSSPRSGANVLTF
>16|TRBJ1-1|TRBV2
CASSEALLGTDTEAFF
>13|TRBJ2-5|TRBV3-1
CASSPTSLKTQYF
>14|TRBJ1-4|TRBV5-1
CASSLDIYNEELFF
>16|TRBJ2-5|TRBV7-8
CASSLAEGGSQETQYF
>14|TRBJ1-2|TRBV7-6
CASSAHHGKYGYTF
>14|TRBJ2-1|TRBV12-3/TRBV12-4
CASISGVKHNEQFF
>19|TRBJ2-1|TRBV7-9
CASSSSGTRGFTRYNEQFF
>13|TRBJ2-7|TRBV4-1
CASSQKGGYEQYF
>11|TRBJ2-3|TRBV27
CARTWADTQYF
>16|TRBJ2-1|TRBV7-9
CASSPSERGPHNEQFF
>14|TRBJ2-3|TRBV12-3/TRBV12-4
CASSLEGRGDTQYF
>15|TRBJ1-5|TRBV19
CASSIRGDSDQPQHF
>15|TRBJ1-2|TRBV20-1
CSARDREGSNYGYTF
>16|TRBJ1-6|TRBV2
CASSEDESSYNSPLHF
>14|TRBJ2-7|TRBV27
CASGGRGQSYEQYF
>15|TRBJ2-7|TRBV12-3/TRBV12-4
CASSGRGGVVDEQYF
>14|TRBJ2-3|TRBV11-2
CASSLNGGSDTQYF
>12|TRBJ1-1|TRBV7-8
CASSGGSFEAFF
>14|TRBJ1-1|TRBV6-1
CASSPLEGDVEAFF
>14|TRBJ2-1|TRBV19
CASGERGRYNEQFF
>16|TRBJ2-2|TRBV7-9
CASSLAESTNPGELFF
>14|TRBJ2-2|TRBV11-2
CASSLDPRAGELFF
>15|TRBJ2-5|TRBV7-9
CASSGPRKGQETQYF
>11|TRBJ2-7|TRBV10-3
CAIRGRVEQYF
>15|TRBJ1-1|TRBV6-1
CASSEVAGGGTEAFF
>10|TRBJ2-7|TRBV2
CASQGGEQYF
>18|TRBJ1-6|TRBV27
CASSLLGQTITYNSPLHF
>12|TRBJ1-1|TRBV12-3/TRBV12-4
CASRPGTLEAFF
>13|TRBJ2-7|TRBV13
CASNSAPGGEQYF
>12|TRBJ2-3|TRBV25-1
CASSESVNTQYF
>11|TRBJ2-1|TRBV5-1
CASNLGNEQFF
>15|TRBJ2-1|TRBV19
CASSPGGEVYNEQFF
>14|TRBJ2-1|TRBV27
CASSWDRGNNEQFF
>16|TRBJ1-3|TRBV7-2
CASSLNSGELGNTIYF
>15|TRBJ2-5|TRBV6-5
CASSYSLWGGETQYF
>15|TRBJ2-7|TRBV27
CASNPRTGTSYEQYF
>16|TRBJ1-5|TRBV24-1
CATSDSTRGGNQPQHF
>16|TRBJ2-7|TRBV4-1
CASSQEQAGPSYEQYF
>14|TRBJ2-1|TRBV4-2
CASSATSSHNEQFF